This is a list of T cell receptor beta chains from one sample in a study of blood T cell repertoires in COVID-19. Generated by immunoSEQ multiplex PCR, the TCRdb table keeps only in-frame clones and is missing some. The data hold tens of thousands of clones, with under 85% observed a single time. Input material: peripheral blood. The receptors were gathered from a woman of 80 years or more with acute or convalescent COVID-19. Each CDR3 is given with its conserved first and last residue.

>TRBJ1-5|TRBV7-9
CASSLRGNQPQHF
>TRBJ1-6|TRBV11-2
CASSLEENSPLHF
>TRBJ1-2|TRBV12-3/TRBV12-4
CASSSGGWYTF
>TRBJ2-7|TRBV4-2
CASSQAGTGVYEQYF
>TRBJ2-3|TRBV6-2/TRBV6-3
CASSFRGLSTDTQYF
>TRBJ2-5|TRBV12-3/TRBV12-4
CASLPRGIETQYF
>TRBJ2-7|TRBV4-1
CASSQNTPSSYEQYF
>TRBJ1-5|TRBV28
CASSLPGGNQPQHF
>TRBJ2-2|TRBV5-6
CASSTEMAGELFF
>TRBJ2-3|TRBV4-1
CASSQERVSGRASADTQYF